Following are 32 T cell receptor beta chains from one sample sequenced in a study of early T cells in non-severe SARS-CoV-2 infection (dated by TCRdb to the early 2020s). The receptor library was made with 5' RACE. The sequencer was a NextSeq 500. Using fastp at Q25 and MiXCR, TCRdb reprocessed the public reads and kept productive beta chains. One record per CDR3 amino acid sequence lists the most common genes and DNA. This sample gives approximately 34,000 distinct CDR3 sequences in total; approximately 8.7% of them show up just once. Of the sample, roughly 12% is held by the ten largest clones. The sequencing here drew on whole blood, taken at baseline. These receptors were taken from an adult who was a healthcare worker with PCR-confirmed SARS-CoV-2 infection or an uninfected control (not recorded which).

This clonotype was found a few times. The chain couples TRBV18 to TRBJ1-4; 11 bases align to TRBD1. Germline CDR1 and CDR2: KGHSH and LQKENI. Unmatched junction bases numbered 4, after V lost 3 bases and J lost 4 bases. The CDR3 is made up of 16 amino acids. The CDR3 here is CASSPGQGANNEKLFF. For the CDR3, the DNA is TGTGCCAGCTCACCCGGACAGGGGGCCAATAATGAAAAACTGTTTTTT.

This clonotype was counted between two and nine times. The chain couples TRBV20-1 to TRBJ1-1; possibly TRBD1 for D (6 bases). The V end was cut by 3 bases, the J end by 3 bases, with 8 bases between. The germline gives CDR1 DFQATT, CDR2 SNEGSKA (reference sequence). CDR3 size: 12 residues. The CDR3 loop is CSASYRDTEAFF. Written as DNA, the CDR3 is TGCAGTGCTAGCTACAGGGACACTGAAGCTTTCTTT.

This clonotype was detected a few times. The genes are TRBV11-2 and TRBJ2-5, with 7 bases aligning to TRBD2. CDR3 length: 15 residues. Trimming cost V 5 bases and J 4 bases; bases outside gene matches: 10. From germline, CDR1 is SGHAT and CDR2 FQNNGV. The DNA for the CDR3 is TGTGCCAGCAGCACCTCCGGGACTATTCCAGAGACCCAGTACTTC. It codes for CASSTSGTIPETQYF.

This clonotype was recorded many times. The DNA for the CDR3 is TGTGCCAGTCGAAAGGACTCCCCCCCGACCCAGTACTTC. Translation: CASRKDSPPTQYF. This chain joins TRBV6-5 and TRBJ2-5; D is perhaps TRBD2 (5 bases). Trimming took 9 bases from V and 7 from J, leaving 18 bases between them. Germline V gives CDR1 MNHEY, CDR2 SVGAGI. The CDR3 has 13 amino acids.

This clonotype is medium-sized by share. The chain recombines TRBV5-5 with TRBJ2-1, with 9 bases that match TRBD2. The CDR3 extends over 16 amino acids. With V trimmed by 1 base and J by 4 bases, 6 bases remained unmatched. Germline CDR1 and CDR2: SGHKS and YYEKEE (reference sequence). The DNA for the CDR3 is TGTGCCAGCAGCTTGCCCAGCGGGGGGCTTTACAATGAGCAGTTCTTC. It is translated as CASSLPSGGLYNEQFF.

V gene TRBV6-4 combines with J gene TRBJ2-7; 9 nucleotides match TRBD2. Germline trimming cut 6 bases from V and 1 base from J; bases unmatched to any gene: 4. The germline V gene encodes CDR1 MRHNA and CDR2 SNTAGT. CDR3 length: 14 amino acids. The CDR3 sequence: CASRQTSGSYEQYF. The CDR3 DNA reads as TGTGCCAGCAGACAGACTAGCGGATCCTACGAGCAGTACTTC.

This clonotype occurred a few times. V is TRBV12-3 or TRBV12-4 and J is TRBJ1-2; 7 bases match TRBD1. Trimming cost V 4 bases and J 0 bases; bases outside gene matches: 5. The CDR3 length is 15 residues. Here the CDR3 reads CASSSGGRANYGYTF. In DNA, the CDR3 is TGTGCCAGCAGTTCAGGGGGAAGGGCTAACTATGGCTACACCTTC.

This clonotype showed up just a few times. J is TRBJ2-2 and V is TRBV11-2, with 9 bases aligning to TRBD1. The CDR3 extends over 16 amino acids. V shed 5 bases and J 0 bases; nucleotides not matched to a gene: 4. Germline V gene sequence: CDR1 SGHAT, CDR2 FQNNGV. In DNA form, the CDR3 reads TGTGCCAGCAGCCCGCGACAGGGGGCGAACACCGGGGAGCTGTTTTTT. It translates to CASSPRQGANTGELFF.

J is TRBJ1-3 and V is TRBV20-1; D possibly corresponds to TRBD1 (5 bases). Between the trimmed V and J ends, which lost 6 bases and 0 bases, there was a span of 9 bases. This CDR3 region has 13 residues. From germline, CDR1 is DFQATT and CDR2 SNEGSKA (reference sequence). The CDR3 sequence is CSARDASGNTIYF. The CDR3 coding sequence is TGCAGTGCCCGGGACGCCTCTGGAAACACCATATATTTT.

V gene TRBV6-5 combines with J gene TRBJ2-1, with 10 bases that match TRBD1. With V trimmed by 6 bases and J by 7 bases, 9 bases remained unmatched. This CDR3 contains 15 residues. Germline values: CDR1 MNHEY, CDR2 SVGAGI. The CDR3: CASRSDRGQRNEQFF. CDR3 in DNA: TGTGCCAGCAGATCCGACAGGGGGCAGCGGAATGAGCAGTTCTTC.

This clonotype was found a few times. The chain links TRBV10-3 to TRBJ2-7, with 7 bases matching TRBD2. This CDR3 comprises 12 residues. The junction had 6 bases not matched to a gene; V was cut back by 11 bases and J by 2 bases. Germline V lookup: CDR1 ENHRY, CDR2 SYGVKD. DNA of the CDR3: TGTGCCTCGTCCGGGGGGACCTACGAGCAGTACTTC. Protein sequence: CASSGGTYEQYF.

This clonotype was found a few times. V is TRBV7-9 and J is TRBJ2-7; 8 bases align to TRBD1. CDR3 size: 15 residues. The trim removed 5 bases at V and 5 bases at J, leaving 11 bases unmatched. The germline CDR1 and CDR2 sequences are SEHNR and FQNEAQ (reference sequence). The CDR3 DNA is TGTGCCAGCAGCCCAGCCATGGGCAGGGGGCACGAGCAGTACTTC. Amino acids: CASSPAMGRGHEQYF.

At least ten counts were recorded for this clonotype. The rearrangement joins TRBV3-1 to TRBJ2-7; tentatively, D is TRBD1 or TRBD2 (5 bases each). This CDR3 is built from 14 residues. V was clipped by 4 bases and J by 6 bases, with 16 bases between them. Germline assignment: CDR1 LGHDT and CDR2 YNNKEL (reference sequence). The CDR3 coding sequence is TGTGCCAGCAGCCTCGGGACGCTACCCCGCGAGCAGTACTTC. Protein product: CASSLGTLPREQYF.

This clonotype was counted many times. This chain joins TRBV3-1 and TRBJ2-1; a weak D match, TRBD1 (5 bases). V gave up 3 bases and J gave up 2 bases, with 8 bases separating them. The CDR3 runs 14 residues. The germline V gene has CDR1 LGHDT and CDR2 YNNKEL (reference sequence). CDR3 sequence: CASSHLDTYNEQFF. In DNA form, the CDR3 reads TGTGCCAGCAGCCACCTGGACACCTACAATGAGCAGTTCTTC.

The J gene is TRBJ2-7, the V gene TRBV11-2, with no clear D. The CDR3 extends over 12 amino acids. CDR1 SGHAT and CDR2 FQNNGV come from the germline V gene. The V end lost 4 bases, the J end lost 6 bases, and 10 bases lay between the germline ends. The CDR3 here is CASSYLSPEQYF. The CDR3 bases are TGTGCCAGCAGCTATCTATCCCCCGAGCAGTACTTC.

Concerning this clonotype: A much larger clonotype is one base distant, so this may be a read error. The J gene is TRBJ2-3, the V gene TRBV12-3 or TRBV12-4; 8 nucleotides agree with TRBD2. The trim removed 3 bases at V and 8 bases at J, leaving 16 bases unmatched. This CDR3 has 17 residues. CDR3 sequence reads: CASSLGPGGPAEGTQYF. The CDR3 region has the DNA TGTGCCAGCAGTTTGGGGCCGGGAGGGCCTGCGGAGGGTACGCAGTATTTT.

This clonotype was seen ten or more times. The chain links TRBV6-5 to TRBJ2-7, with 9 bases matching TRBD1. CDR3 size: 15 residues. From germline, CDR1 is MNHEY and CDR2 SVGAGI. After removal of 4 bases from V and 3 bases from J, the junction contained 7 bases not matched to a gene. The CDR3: CASSSRAGQGYEQYF. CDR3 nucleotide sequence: TGTGCCAGCAGTTCCCGTGCGGGACAGGGCTACGAGCAGTACTTC.

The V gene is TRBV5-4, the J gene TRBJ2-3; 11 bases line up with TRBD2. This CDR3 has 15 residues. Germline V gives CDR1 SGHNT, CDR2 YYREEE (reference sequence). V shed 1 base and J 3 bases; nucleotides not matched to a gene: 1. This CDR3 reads CASSLTSGGTDTQYF. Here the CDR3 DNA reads TGTGCCAGCAGCTTGACTAGCGGGGGTACAGATACGCAGTATTTT. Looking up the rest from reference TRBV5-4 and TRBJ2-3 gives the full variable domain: ETGVTQSPTHLIKTRGQQVTLRCSSQSGHNTVSWYQQALGQGPQFIFQYYREEENGRGNFPPRFSGLQFPNYSSELNVNALELDDSALYLCASSLTSGGTDTQYFGPGTRLTVL.

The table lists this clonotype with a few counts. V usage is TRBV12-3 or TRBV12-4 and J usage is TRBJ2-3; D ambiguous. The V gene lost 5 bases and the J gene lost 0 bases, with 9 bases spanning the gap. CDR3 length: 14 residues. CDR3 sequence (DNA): TGTGCCAGCAGTCATTTTTCTAGCACAGATACGCAGTATTTT. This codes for CASSHFSSTDTQYF.

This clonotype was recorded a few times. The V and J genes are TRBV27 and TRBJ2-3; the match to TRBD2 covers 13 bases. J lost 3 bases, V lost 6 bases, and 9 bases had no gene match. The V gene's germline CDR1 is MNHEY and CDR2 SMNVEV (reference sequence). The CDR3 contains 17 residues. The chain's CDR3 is CASSHGTSGAATDTQYF. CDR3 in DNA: TGTGCCAGCAGCCATGGGACTAGCGGGGCCGCGACAGATACGCAGTATTTT.

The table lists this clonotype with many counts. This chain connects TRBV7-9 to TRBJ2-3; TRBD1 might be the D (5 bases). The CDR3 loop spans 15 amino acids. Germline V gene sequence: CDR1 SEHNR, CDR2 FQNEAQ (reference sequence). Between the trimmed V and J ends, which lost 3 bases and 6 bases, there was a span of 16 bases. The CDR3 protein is CASSLGLNPGDTQYF. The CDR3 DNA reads TGTGCCAGCAGCTTGGGTCTAAATCCAGGGGATACGCAGTATTTT.

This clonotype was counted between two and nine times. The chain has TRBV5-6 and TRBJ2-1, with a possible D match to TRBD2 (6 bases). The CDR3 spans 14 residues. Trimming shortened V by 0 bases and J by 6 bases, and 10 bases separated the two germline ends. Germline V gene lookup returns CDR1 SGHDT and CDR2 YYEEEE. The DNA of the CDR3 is TGTGCCAGCAGCTTGGGGGCGGGGCCCAATGAGCAGTTCTTC. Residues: CASSLGAGPNEQFF.

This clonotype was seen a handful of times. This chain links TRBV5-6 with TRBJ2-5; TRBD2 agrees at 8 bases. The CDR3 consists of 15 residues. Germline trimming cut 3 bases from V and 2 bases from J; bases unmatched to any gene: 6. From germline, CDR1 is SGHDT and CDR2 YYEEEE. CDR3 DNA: TGTGCCAGCAGCTCCGGCCTAGCGGGTCAAGAGACCCAGTACTTC. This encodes CASSSGLAGQETQYF.

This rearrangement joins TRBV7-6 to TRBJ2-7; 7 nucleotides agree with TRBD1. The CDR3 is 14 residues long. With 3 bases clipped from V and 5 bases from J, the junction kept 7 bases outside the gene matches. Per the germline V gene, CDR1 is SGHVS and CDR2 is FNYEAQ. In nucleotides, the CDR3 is TGTGCCAGCAGCTTGGAGTCAGGGGGAGACGAGCAGTACTTC. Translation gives CASSLESGGDEQYF.

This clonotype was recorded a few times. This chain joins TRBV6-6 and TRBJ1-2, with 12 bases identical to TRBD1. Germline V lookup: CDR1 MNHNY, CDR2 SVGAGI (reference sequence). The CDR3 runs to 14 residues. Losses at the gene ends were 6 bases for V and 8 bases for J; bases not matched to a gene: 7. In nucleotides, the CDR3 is TGTGCCAGCAGGCCAGGGACAGGGGGCCAGGGCTACACCTTC. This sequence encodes CASRPGTGGQGYTF.

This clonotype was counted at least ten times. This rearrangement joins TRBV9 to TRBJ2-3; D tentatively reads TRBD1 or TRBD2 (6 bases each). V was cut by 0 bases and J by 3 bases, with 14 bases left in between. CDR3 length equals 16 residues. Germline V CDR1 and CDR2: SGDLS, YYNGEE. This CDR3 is CASSVALGGTTDTQYF. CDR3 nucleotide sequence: TGTGCCAGCAGCGTAGCCCTGGGGGGCACAACAGATACGCAGTATTTT. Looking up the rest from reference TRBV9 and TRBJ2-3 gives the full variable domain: DSGVTQTPKHLITATGQRVTLRCSPRSGDLSVYWYQQSLDQGLQFLIQYYNGEERAKGNILERFSAQQFPDLHSELNLSSLELGDSALYFCASSVALGGTTDTQYFGPGTRLTVL.

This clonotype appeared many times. The CDR3 nucleotides are TGCGCCAGCAGCAACGCAGGAGGCTCCTACGAGCAGTACTTC. The encoded protein is CASSNAGGSYEQYF. This chain joins TRBV5-1 and TRBJ2-7, with D possibly matching TRBD2 (5 bases). CDR3 size: 14 residues. The V gene's germline CDR1 is SGHRS and CDR2 YFSETQ. The V end lost 4 bases, the J end lost 0 bases, and 11 bases lay between the germline ends.

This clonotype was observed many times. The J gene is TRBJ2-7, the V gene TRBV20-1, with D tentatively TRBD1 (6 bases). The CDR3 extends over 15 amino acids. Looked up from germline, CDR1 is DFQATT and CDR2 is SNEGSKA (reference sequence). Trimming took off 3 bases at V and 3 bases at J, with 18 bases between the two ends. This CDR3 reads CSARSMGAVVYEQYF. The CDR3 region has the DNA TGCAGTGCTAGGTCCATGGGGGCAGTCGTCTACGAGCAGTACTTC.

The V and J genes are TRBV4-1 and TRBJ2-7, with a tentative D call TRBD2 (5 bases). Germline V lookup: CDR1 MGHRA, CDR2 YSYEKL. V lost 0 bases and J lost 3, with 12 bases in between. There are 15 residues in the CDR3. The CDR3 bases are TGCGCCAGCAGCCAAGACTCCGGAGACTACTACGAGCAGTACTTC. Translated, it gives CASSQDSGDYYEQYF.

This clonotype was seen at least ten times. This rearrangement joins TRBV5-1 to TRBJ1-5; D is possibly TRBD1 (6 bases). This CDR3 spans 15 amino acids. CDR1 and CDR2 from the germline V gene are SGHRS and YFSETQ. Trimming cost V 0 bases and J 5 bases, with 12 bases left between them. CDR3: CASSLDGQPYQPQHF. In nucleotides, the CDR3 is TGCGCCAGCAGCTTGGATGGACAGCCCTATCAGCCCCAGCATTTT.

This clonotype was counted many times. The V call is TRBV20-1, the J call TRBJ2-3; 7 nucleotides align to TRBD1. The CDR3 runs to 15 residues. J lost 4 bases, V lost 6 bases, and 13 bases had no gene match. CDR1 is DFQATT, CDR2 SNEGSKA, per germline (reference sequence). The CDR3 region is CSAETDRAFADTQYF. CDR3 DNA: TGCAGTGCGGAAACAGACAGGGCGTTTGCAGATACGCAGTATTTT.

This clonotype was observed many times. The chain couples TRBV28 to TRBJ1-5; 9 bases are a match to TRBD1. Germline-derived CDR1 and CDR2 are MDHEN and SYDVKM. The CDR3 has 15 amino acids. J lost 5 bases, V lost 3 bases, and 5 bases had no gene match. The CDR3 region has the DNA TGTGCCAGCAGTTTCTCGGGACAGGGATATCAGCCCCAGCATTTT. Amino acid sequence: CASSFSGQGYQPQHF.